These 26 T cell receptor beta chains were sequenced from one sample in a study of CXCR3-negative and CXCR3-positive naive CD8 T cells. Study-wide results and caveats: A higher hydrophobicity marked the TRB CDR3s of CXCR3-positive naive cells versus CXCR3-negative naive cells.

Preparation of TRB cDNA libraries relied on 5' RACE carrying UMI labels. TCRdb reanalyzed the 5' RACE reads, giving one entry per CDR3 protein sequence and no DNA. The table lists tens of thousands of distinct CDR3 sequences, with approximately 0.53% in the top ten. Which antigens these TCRs recognize remains unknown. Material: naive CXCR3+ CD8+ T cells from blood. The sample's subset: CD45RO-CCR7+CD27+CD95- naive CD8+ T cells expressing CXCR3 (TNR3+). These receptors came from a human donor in good health. Some clones in this sample may be carry-over from other donors' samples.

The genes are TRBV28 and TRBJ2-3; TCRdb indicates TRBD1, and absent DNA this call remains unverified. The CDR3 has 15 amino acids. Germline V lookup: CDR1 MDHEN, CDR2 SYDVKM. The CDR3: CASRDHLQGPDTQYF.

The gene calls are TRBV14 and TRBJ2-7; TCRdb outputs TRBD2, but without DNA this stays unchecked. Germline lookup yields CDR1 SGHDN and CDR2 FVKESK. CDR3 size: 15 residues. CDR3 region: CASSRVAALSYEQYF.

V usage is TRBV28 and J usage is TRBJ2-7; TCRdb calls TRBD2, which cannot be checked without DNA. In germline, CDR1 is MDHEN, CDR2 SYDVKM. The CDR3 contains 13 residues. The CDR3: CASSLGGVHEQYF.

The chain uses TRBV30 and TRBJ2-5. CDR3 length equals 13 residues. CDR1 and CDR2 from the germline V gene are GTSNPN and SVGIG (reference sequence). CDR3 residues: CAWSITYQETQYF.

The chain has TRBV29-1 and TRBJ2-2; TCRdb lists TRBD1, though no DNA is available to test this call. The CDR3 totals 15 residues. The germline gives CDR1 SQVTM, CDR2 ANQGSEA. This CDR3 is CSVEDPHRETGELFF.

The chain joins TRBV19 to TRBJ2-7; there is no DNA to check the TCRdb D call of TRBD1. CDR1 and CDR2 (germline): LNHDA, SQIVND (reference sequence). CDR3 length equals 13 residues. The CDR3 sequence: CASEDRAAYEQYF.

The chain couples TRBV28 to TRBJ2-7; the TRBD1 assignment by TCRdb is unverifiable without DNA. The length of the CDR3 is 14 residues. In germline, CDR1 is MDHEN, CDR2 SYDVKM. CDR3: CASSLGHNSYEQYF.

This chain uses TRBV28 with TRBJ1-2; no DNA is available, so the TRBD1 call from TCRdb remains unchecked. From germline, CDR1 is MDHEN and CDR2 SYDVKM. This CDR3 is built from 16 residues. The CDR3 sequence is CASSPTAAQGNYGYTF.

The rearrangement joins TRBV5-1 to TRBJ2-7; TCRdb names TRBD2, which stays unverified in the absence of DNA. Germline CDR1 is SGHRS and CDR2 is YFSETQ. There are 15 residues in the CDR3. CDR3 sequence reads: CASSVGLAESYEQYF.

This sequence joins TRBV11-2 and TRBJ2-1; TCRdb lists TRBD1, though no DNA is available to test this call. Germline V lookup: CDR1 SGHAT, CDR2 FQNNGV. The CDR3 loop spans 16 amino acids. This CDR3 reads CASSSQGGGSYNEQFF.

The genes are TRBV27 and TRBJ2-5; TCRdb reports TRBD2, a call that lacks DNA to check it against. Germline V CDR1 and CDR2: MNHEY, SMNVEV (reference sequence). The CDR3 length is 17 residues. The CDR3 loop is CASSLSYPSIRRETQYF.

The chain employs TRBV6-1 and TRBJ2-7; TCRdb selects TRBD2, and the lack of DNA leaves this call unchecked. Germline-derived CDR1 and CDR2 are MNHNS and SASEGT. This CDR3 is built from 14 residues. CDR3 amino acids: CASSMRGAQREQYF.

V gene TRBV12-3 or TRBV12-4 combines with J gene TRBJ2-7. The CDR3 loop spans 12 amino acids. The chain's CDR3 is CASSLDIYEQYF.

The chain uses TRBV20-1 and TRBJ2-7. CDR3 length equals 13 residues. CDR1 and CDR2 (germline): DFQATT, SNEGSKA (reference sequence). The CDR3 loop is CSAREWGTYEQYF.

This chain uses TRBV5-4 with TRBJ1-2. The CDR3 spans 15 residues. Germline values: CDR1 SGHNT, CDR2 YYREEE (reference sequence). The CDR3 region is CASRLDGGLNYGYTF.

This chain links TRBV14 with TRBJ1-2. The CDR3 is 16 residues long. CDR1 and CDR2 from the germline V gene are SGHDN and FVKESK. CDR3 loop: CASSQLGGGRYYGYTF.

The rearrangement joins TRBV6-2 or TRBV6-3 to TRBJ2-1; the TRBD1 assignment by TCRdb is unverifiable without DNA. Germline-derived CDR1 and CDR2 are MNHEY and SVGEGT. CDR3 size: 16 residues. CDR3 region: CASSTDTSRGLNEQFF.

The chain employs TRBV3-1 and TRBJ2-5; TCRdb names TRBD2, which stays unverified in the absence of DNA. The CDR3 runs to 15 residues. The germline V gene encodes CDR1 LGHDT and CDR2 YNNKEL (reference sequence). The CDR3 is CASSQTPPRQETQYF.

CDR3 residues: CSVEGWGGLNTGELFF. This chain joins TRBV29-1 and TRBJ2-2; TCRdb's D call of TRBD1 is untestable without DNA. Germline-derived CDR1 and CDR2 are SQVTM and ANQGSEA. The CDR3 runs 16 residues.

The chain carries TRBV11-2 and TRBJ2-3; the TCRdb call, TRBD2, lacks DNA for checking. In germline, CDR1 is SGHAT, CDR2 FQNNGV. The length of the CDR3 is 16 residues. CDR3 region: CASSPPRAGRTDTQYF.

The rearrangement joins TRBV20-1 to TRBJ2-4. The CDR3 covers 12 residues. The germline gives CDR1 DFQATT, CDR2 SNEGSKA (reference sequence). CDR3 loop: CIATQDSNIQYF.

This chain links TRBV12-3 or TRBV12-4 with TRBJ1-2; the D call of TRBD1 rests on TCRdb alone, since no DNA is present to check it. CDR3 length: 13 residues. The CDR3 sequence is CASKTGGNYGYTF.

The V and J genes are TRBV28 and TRBJ2-7; without DNA, the TCRdb call of TRBD1 cannot be checked. The germline V gene encodes CDR1 MDHEN and CDR2 SYDVKM. This CDR3 has 17 amino acids. The CDR3 loop reads CASSFLPAGTDTYEQYF. Complete variable domain (other parts from reference TRBV28 and TRBJ2-7): DVKVTQSSRYLVKRTGEKVFLECVQDMDHENMFWYRQDPGLGLRLIYFSYDVKMKEKGDIPEGYSVSREKKERFSLILESASTNQTSMYLCASSFLPAGTDTYEQYFGPGTRLTVT.

The CDR3 loop is CSASDGTSQSTDTQYF. The chain has TRBV20-1 and TRBJ2-3; TCRdb's D call of TRBD2 is untestable without DNA. Germline CDR1 is DFQATT and CDR2 is SNEGSKA (reference sequence). CDR3 length: 16 residues.

The V call is TRBV28, the J call TRBJ1-1. CDR1 and CDR2 from the germline V gene are MDHEN and SYDVKM. CDR3 length: 14 amino acids. This chain's CDR3 is CASYLGSMNTEAFF. Using reference TRBV28 and TRBJ1-1 for the parts outside the CDR3, the full variable domain is DVKVTQSSRYLVKRTGEKVFLECVQDMDHENMFWYRQDPGLGLRLIYFSYDVKMKEKGDIPEGYSVSREKKERFSLILESASTNQTSMYLCASYLGSMNTEAFFGQGTRLTVV.

V is TRBV3-1 and J is TRBJ2-7; TCRdb gives TRBD2 as the D gene, but with no DNA this cannot be confirmed. Germline-derived CDR1 and CDR2 are LGHDT and YNNKEL (reference sequence). This CDR3 contains 15 residues. The chain's CDR3 is CASSPSLVAGYEQYF.